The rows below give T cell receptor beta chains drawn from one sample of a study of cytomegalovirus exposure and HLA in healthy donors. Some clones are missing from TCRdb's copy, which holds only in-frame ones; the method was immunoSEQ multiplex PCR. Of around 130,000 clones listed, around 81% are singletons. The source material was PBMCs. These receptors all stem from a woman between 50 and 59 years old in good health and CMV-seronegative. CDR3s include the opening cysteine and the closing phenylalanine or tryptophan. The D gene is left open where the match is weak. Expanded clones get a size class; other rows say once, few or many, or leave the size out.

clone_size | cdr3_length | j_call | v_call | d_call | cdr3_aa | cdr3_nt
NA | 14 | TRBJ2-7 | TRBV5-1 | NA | CASSLGANTYEQYF | TGCGCCAGCAGCTTGGGGGCTAATACCTACGAGCAGTACTTC
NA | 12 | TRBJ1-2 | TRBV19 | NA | CASSTLNYGYTF | TGTGCCAGTAGTACCCTCAACTATGGCTACACCTTC
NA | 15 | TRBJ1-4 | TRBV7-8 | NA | CASSQSGGPNEKLFF | TGTGCCAGCAGTCAAAGCGGGGGTCCTAATGAAAAACTGTTTTTT
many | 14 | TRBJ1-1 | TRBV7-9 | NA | CASSLRGLGAEAFF | TGTGCCAGCAGCTTACGAGGGCTAGGTGCTGAAGCTTTCTTT
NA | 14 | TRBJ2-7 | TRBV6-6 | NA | CASSQTASRIEQYF | TGTGCCAGCAGCCAGACAGCCTCAAGGATCGAGCAGTACTTC
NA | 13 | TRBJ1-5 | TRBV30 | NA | CAWSDRESQPQNF | TGTGCCTGGAGTGACAGGGAAAGTCAGCCCCAGAATTTT
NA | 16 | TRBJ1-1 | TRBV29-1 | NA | CSVLGLPGQLNTEAFF | TGCAGCGTGCTCGGTCTCCCGGGACAACTGAACACTGAAGCTTTCTTT
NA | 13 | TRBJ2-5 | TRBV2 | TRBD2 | CASQRGGQETQYF | TGTGCCAGTCAGCGGGGGGGACAAGAGACCCAGTACTTC
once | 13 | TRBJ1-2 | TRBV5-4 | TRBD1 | CASKRAGGDGYTF | TGTGCCAGCAAAAGGGCAGGGGGCGACGGCTACACCTTC
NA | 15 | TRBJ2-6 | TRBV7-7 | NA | CASSMDSSGANVLTF | TGTGCTAGCAGCATGGACAGTTCTGGGGCCAACGTCCTGACTTTC
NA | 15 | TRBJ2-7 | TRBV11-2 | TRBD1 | CASRPRDRGSYEQYF | TGTGCCAGCAGGCCCCGGGACAGGGGCTCCTACGAGCAGTACTTC
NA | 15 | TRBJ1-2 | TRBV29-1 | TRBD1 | CSVFLSTTGNYGYTF | TGCAGCGTTTTCCTTTCAACGACAGGGAACTATGGCTACACCTTC
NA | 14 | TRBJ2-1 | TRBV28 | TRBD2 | CASSFSGRANEQFF | TGTGCCAGCAGTTTTAGCGGGAGGGCCAATGAGCAGTTCTTC
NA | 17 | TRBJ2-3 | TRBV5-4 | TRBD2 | CASSLRTSGVSTDTQYF | TGTGCCAGCAGCCTTAGGACTAGCGGGGTTAGCACAGATACGCAGTATTTT
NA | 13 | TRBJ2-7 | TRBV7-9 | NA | CASSLFGGGEQYF | TGTGCCAGCAGCTTATTCGGGGGTGGCGAGCAGTACTTC
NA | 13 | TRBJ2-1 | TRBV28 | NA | CASSFTGYNEQFF | TGTGCCAGCAGTTTTACAGGGTACAATGAGCAGTTCTTC
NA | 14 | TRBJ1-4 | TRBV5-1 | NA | CASSALLGDEKLFF | TGCGCCAGCAGCGCCCTCCTCGGGGATGAAAAACTGTTTTTT
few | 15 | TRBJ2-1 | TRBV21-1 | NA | CASSKSGTPYNEQFF | TGTGCCAGCAGCAAAAGCGGGACTCCTTACAATGAGCAGTTCTTC
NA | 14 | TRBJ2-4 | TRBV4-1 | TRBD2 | CASSQDNSGSIQYF | TGCGCCAGCAGCCAAGATAATAGCGGGAGTATTCAGTACTTC
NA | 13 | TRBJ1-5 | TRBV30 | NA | CAWSVQEHQPQHF | TGTGCCTGGAGTGTACAGGAGCATCAGCCCCAGCATTTT
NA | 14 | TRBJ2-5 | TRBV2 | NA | CASYGFQGQETQYF | TGTGCCAGCTATGGCTTCCAGGGCCAAGAGACCCAGTACTTC
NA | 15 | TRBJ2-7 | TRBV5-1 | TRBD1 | CASSLVGQASYEQYF | TGCGCCAGCAGCTTGGTCGGACAGGCCTCCTACGAGCAGTACTTC
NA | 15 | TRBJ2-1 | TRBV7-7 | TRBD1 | CASSLDRAAYNEQFF | TGTGCTAGCAGCTTAGACAGGGCGGCTTACAATGAGCAGTTCTTC
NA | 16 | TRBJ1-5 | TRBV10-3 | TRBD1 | CAIIPGTGRAHQPQHF | TGTGCCATCATCCCCGGGACAGGGAGGGCCCATCAGCCCCAGCATTTT
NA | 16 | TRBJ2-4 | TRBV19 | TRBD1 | CASHHQGERAKNIQYF | TGTGCCAGTCATCACCAGGGGGAAAGGGCCAAAAACATTCAGTACTTC
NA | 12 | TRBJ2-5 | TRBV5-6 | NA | CASSQIPREQYF | TGTGCCAGCAGCCAAATACCCCGGGAGCAGTACTTC
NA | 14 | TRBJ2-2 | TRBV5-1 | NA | CASSGQANTGELFF | TGCGCCAGCAGCGGGCAGGCAAACACCGGGGAGCTGTTTTTT
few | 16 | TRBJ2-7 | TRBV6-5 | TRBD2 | CASSYSMSGRTYEQYF | TGTGCCAGCAGTTACTCGATGAGCGGGAGGACGTACGAGCAGTACTTC
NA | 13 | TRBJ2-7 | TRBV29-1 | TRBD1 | CSAHNRGSYEQYF | TGCAGCGCCCACAACAGGGGAAGCTACGAGCAGTACTTC
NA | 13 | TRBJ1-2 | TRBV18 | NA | CASSPKEGNGYTF | TGTGCCAGCTCACCGAAGGAGGGTAATGGCTACACCTTC
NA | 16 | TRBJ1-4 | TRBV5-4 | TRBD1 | CASSPGGQGASPKLFF | TGTGCCAGCAGCCCGGGGGGACAGGGGGCGTCCCCGAAACTGTTTTTT
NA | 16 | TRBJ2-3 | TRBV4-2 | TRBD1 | CASSQEPLQGADTQYF | TGTGCCAGCAGCCAAGAGCCCCTACAGGGGGCAGATACGCAGTATTTT
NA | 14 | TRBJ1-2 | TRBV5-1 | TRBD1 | CASSPGGQAYGYTF | TGCGCCAGCAGCCCAGGGGGACAGGCCTATGGCTACACCTTC
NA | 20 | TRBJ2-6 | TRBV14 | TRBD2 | CASSHDLGGAGDRGANVLTF | TGTGCCAGCAGCCACGACCTGGGCGGAGCGGGAGATCGGGGGGCCAACGTCCTGACTTTC
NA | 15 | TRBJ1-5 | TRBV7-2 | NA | CASSLAPSGRDTQHF | TGTGCCAGCAGCTTAGCCCCTAGCGGGAGGGATACGCAGCATTTT
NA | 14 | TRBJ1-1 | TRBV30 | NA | CAWSVHQVNTEAFF | TGTGCCTGGAGTGTACATCAGGTGAACACTGAAGCTTTCTTT
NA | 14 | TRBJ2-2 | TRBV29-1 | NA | CSVGGSRNTGELFF | TGCAGCGTTGGAGGGTCAAGGAACACCGGGGAGCTGTTTTTT
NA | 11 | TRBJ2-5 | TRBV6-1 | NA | CASTFRETQYF | TGTGCCAGCACTTTCCGGGAGACCCAGTACTTC
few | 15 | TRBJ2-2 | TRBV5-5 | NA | CASSLVQVGTGELFF | TGTGCCAGCAGCCTGGTACAGGTGGGCACCGGGGAGCTGTTTTTT
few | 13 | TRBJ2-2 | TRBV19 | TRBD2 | CASASGRAGELFF | TGTGCCAGTGCGAGCGGGAGGGCCGGGGAGCTGTTTTTT
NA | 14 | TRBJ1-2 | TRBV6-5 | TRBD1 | CASSNRQGAGGYTF | TGTGCCAGCAGTAACCGACAGGGGGCGGGAGGCTACACCTTC
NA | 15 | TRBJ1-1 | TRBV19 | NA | CASSTSNVVNTEAFF | TGTGCCAGTAGTACCTCAAACGTAGTGAACACTGAAGCTTTCTTT
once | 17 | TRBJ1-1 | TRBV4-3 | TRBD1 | CASRQSEQGALYAEAFF | TGCGCCAGCAGACAATCTGAACAGGGGGCGCTTTACGCTGAAGCTTTCTTT
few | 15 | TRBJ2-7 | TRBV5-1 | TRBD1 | CASSLRTGASYEQYF | TGCGCCAGCAGCTTGCGGACAGGGGCCTCCTACGAGCAGTACTTC
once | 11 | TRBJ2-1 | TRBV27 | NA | CASSPGKEQFF | TGTGCCAGCAGTCCCGGGAAAGAGCAGTTCTTC
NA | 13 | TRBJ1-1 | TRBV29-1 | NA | CSARSGEGTEAFF | TGCAGCGCCCGTTCGGGGGAGGGCACTGAAGCTTTCTTT
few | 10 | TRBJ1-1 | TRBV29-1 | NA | CSTGGTEAFF | TGCAGCACAGGTGGCACTGAAGCTTTCTTT
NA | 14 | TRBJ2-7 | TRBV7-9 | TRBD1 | CASSLATGEYEQYF | TGTGCCAGCAGCCTAGCGACAGGGGAGTACGAGCAGTACTTC
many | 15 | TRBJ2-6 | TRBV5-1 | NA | CASSLAGSGANVLTF | TGCGCCAGCAGCTTGGCAGGCTCTGGGGCCAACGTCCTGACTTTC
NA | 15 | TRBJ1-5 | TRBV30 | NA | CAWSTGPNSNQPQHF | TGTGCCTGGAGTACAGGGCCAAATAGCAATCAGCCCCAGCATTTT
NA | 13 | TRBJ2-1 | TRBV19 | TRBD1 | CASLRTGSHEQFF | TGTGCCAGCCTCAGGACAGGGTCCCATGAGCAGTTCTTC
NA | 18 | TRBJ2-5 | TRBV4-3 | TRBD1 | CASSQEGGASRYQETQYF | TGCGCCAGCAGCCAAGAAGGGGGCGCTAGCCGGTACCAAGAGACCCAGTACTTC
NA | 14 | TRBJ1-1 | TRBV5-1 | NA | CASSRGGGGLEAFF | TGCGCCAGCAGCAGGGGCGGGGGAGGTCTAGAAGCTTTCTTT
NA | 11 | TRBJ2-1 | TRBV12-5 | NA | CASGLRDEQFF | TGTGCTAGTGGTTTGAGAGATGAGCAGTTCTTC
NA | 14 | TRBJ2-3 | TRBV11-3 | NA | CASSPDSGTDTQYF | TGTGCCAGCAGCCCGGACAGCGGCACAGATACGCAGTATTTT
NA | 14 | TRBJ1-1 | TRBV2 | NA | CASSGEAVNTEAFF | TGTGCCAGCAGTGGTGAGGCGGTGAACACTGAAGCTTTCTTT
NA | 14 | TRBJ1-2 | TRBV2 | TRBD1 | CASRKTGVGYGYTF | TGTGCCAGCAGGAAAACAGGGGTTGGGTATGGCTACACCTTC